This TCR beta chain was observed in a study of blood T cell repertoires in COVID-19. About the study: Samples representing acute and convalescent COVID-19 were sourced from the United States, Italy and Spain. The cDNA or gDNA used as material had been derived from T cells, B-cell-depleted T cells, or PBMCs.

As handled by the study authors: Estimation of nucleated cell counts relied on the amplification of reference gene primers. This table comes from immunoSEQ multiplex PCR, and its TCRdb copy is limited to in-frame clones, with some not included. For V, J and clone size, that table is used; D and trimming come from the DNA. Of tens of thousands of clones detected, roughly 72% appear once; the ten largest clones hold just under 25%. The specimen sequenced was peripheral blood. This TCR derives from a woman aged 55-69 years in a cohort sampled during active or convalescent COVID-19.

CDR3 DNA: TGCGCCAGCAGCTTGAAGGACAGGGCTCTACCTCAGCAGTACTTC. Its translation: CASSLKDRALPQQYF. The rearrangement uses TRBV5-1 and TRBJ2-7; 8 bases are shared with TRBD1. Germline CDR1 reads SGHRS; CDR2 reads YFSETQ. CDR3 size: 15 residues. With 1 base clipped from V and 8 bases from J, the junction kept 11 bases outside the gene matches.